This TCR beta chain was observed in a study of shared clonotypes between healthy human individuals. Overall study: The cohort comprised a couple of women and a few men. Their ages spanned 18 to 49 years. Plates per donor: three CD4 naive, three CD4 memory, two CD8 naive, one CD8 memory. General observations from the study: Researchers sampled blood only, noting tissue repertoires likely differ.

V lost 3 bases to trimming and J lost 3 bases, with 9 bases between them. There are 14 residues in the CDR3. Germline-derived CDR1 and CDR2 are MDHEN and SYDVKM. Profiled with immunoSEQ multiplex PCR; TCRdb holds only in-frame clones, not every one. The repertoire has about 2.2 million clones, just under 95% of them found once; the top ten carry around 1.7%. A word on this clone: As yet, its antigen is unknown.

CD45RO-negative cells were positively selected for CCR7, leaving out terminally differentiated effector memory CD45RA+ cells. All donors qualified as healthy HIV-negative adults and had experienced no recent acute infections or vaccinations. The receptor's source is a man between 18 and 35 years old in good health. Some clones in this sample may be carry-over from other donors' samples. The sequenced sample consisted of naive CD8+ T cells from PBMCs. J is TRBJ2-1 and V is TRBV28, with no clear D. This CDR3 is CASSFGLNYNEQFF. CDR3 bases: TGTGCCAGCAGTTTCGGGCTTAACTACAATGAGCAGTTCTTC.